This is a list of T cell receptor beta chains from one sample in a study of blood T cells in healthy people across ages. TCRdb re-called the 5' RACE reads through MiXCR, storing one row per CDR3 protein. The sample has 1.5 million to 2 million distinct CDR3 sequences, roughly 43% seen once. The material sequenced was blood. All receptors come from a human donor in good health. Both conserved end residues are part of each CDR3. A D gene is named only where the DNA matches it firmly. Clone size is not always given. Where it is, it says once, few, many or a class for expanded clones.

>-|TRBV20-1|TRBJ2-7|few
TGCAGTGCTCGCAGGGGAATCTCCTACGAGCGGTACTTC
CSARRGISYERYF
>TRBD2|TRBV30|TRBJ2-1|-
TGTGCCTGGAGTGCGACTAGCGGGGGGGCTAATGAGCAGTTCTTC
CAWSATSGGANEQFF
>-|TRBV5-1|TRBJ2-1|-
TGCGCCAGCAGCTCACTAGCCTTTCAGGGGTACAATGAGCAGTTCTTC
CASSSLAFQGYNEQFF
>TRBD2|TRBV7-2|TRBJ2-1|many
TGTGCCAGCAGCCTGCGGGGGGGCGGGGACAATGAGCAGTTCTTC
CASSLRGGGDNEQFF
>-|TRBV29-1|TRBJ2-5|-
TGCAGCGTTGAGGGCCTCTACGACGTGGAGACCCAGTACTTC
CSVEGLYDVETQYF
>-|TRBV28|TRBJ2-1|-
TGTGCCAGCAGTTTGGACCTGGGGATGACGGACGACCGCAATGAGCAGTTCTTC
CASSLDLGMTDDRNEQFF
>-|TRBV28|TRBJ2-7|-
TGTGCCAGCAGTCAAAGGACCGTCTACGAGCAGTACTTC
CASSQRTVYEQYF
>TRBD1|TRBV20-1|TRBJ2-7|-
TGCAGTGCTAGAGGGGCTTTCTCAGGACAGGGGGTCCACGAGCAGTACTTC
CSARGAFSGQGVHEQYF
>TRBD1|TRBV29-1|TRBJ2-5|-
TGCAGCGTGAGCGCAGGGGGACAAGAGACCCAGTACTTC
CSVSAGGQETQYF
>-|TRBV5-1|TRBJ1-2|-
TGCGCCAATAGCTTTGGCGCGGTCTATGGCTACACCTTC
CANSFGAVYGYTF
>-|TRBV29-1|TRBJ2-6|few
TGCAGCGTTGGAGAAAGACAGAAGTACTCTGGGGCCAACGTCCTGACTTTC
CSVGERQKYSGANVLTF
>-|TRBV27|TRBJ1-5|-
TGTGCCAGCAGTATGGACAGCAAGAATCAGCCCCAGCATTTT
CASSMDSKNQPQHF
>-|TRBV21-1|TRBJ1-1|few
TGTGCCAGCAGCAAAGTGGAGAGCACTGAAGCTTTCTTT
CASSKVESTEAFF
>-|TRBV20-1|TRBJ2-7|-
TGCAGTGTCGGGATAGGGTATTCCTACGAGCAGTACTTC
CSVGIGYSYEQYF
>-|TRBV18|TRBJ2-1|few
TGTGCCAGCTCACGAAGGGTTAACTCCTACAATGAGCAGTTCTTC
CASSRRVNSYNEQFF
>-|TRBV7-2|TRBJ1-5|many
TGTGCCAGCAGCACGGACCCTAATCAGCCCCAGCATTTT
CASSTDPNQPQHF
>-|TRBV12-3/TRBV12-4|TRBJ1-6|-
TGTGCCAGCAGTCCGTCGGACAGAGGGGATAATTCACCCCTCCACTTT
CASSPSDRGDNSPLHF
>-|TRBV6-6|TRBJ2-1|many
TGTGCCAGTAGGTCTCAGGAGGGCAATGAGCAGTTCTTC
CASRSQEGNEQFF
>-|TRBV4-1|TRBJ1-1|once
TGCGCCAGCAGCCAAGATGTGAGGGATTTCAACACTGAAGCTTTCTTT
CASSQDVRDFNTEAFF
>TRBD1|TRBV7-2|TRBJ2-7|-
TGTGCCAGCAGCTTGAAGGGGGACAGGGACGAGCAGTACTTC
CASSLKGDRDEQYF
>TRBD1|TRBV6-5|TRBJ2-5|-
TGTGCCAGCAGTTACCTCACAGGGGATTTGGAGACCCAGTACTTC
CASSYLTGDLETQYF
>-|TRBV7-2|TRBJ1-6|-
TGTGCCAGCAGCTCGGGGGTCCCCCTCCACTTT
CASSSGVPLHF
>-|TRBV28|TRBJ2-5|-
TGTGTTCTAGGCGGGGAAGAGACCCAGTACTTC
CVLGGEETQYF
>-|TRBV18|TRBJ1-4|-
TGTGCCAGCTCACCACGAGGCGGGGAGGCAACTAATGAAAAACTGTTTTTT
CASSPRGGEATNEKLFF
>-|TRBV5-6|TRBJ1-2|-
TGTGCCGGCAGCTCCGGGACGGGGGTTATGGTCGGTGGCTACACCTTC
CAGSSGTGVMVGGYTF
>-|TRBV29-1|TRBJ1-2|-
TGCAGCGTTGAACCCCTCTTCAGACAGGAAAGCTATGGCTACACCTTC
CSVEPLFRQESYGYTF
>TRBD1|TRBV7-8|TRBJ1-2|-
TGTGCCAGCAGCCCACAGGGACAGGCGCCTAGGGGCTACACCTTC
CASSPQGQAPRGYTF
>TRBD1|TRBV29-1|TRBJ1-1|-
TGCAGCGTTGCAAGGGGGCGAGTCGAGGTAGCTTTCTTT
CSVARGRVEVAFF
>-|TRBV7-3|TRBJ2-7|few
TGTGCCAGCAGCTTAACGGCCCCCGGGACTTTCAACGAGCAGTACTTC
CASSLTAPGTFNEQYF
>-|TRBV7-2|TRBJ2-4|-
TGTGCCAGCGGCGCCCTGTTTCGGGGTCTGAGCAAAAACATTCAGTACTTC
CASGALFRGLSKNIQYF
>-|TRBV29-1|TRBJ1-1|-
TGCAGCGTTGAGGCAGCTCGGGGCACTGAAGCTTTCTTT
CSVEAARGTEAFF
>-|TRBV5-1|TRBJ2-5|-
TGCGCCAGCAGCCCAACTCCCACGACAGACGGGACCCAGGACTTC
CASSPTPTTDGTQDF
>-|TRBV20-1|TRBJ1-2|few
TGCAGTGCTAGAGACCTAAAAGAAGGTGGCTACACCTTC
CSARDLKEGGYTF
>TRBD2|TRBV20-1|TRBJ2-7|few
TGCAGTGCGCGCCGGGGACTAGCGGGGCACTCCTACGAGCAGTACTTC
CSARRGLAGHSYEQYF
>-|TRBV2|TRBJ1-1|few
TGTGCCAGCAGTGAGTCGGGGAACGCTGAAGCTTTCTTT
CASSESGNAEAFF
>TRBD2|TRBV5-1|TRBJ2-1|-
TGCGCCAGCAGCCCGGGACTAGCGGGGGGGACGGGGCAGTTCTTC
CASSPGLAGGTGQFF
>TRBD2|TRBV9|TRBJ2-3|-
TGTGCCAGCAGCGGGGGACGGCTAGCGGGGGGAGATACGCAGTATTTT
CASSGGRLAGGDTQYF
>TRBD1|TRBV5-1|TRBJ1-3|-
TGCGCCAGCAGCTTGGCCGGGACAGTAAGAGGAAACACCATATATTTT
CASSLAGTVRGNTIYF
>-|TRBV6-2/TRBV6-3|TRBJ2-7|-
TGTGCCAGCAGCCACGCTCGCGAGCAGTACTTC
CASSHAREQYF
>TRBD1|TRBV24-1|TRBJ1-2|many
TGTGCCACCAGTGGACAGGGTGCGCAGTATGGCTACACCTTC
CATSGQGAQYGYTF
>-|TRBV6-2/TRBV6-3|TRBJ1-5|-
TGTGCCAGCAGTTACGGACGGGGGGCAGGAGGGAATCAGCCCCAGCATTTT
CASSYGRGAGGNQPQHF
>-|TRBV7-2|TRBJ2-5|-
TGTGCCAGCAGCTTAGAGGGGAGTCCGCAGGAGACCCAGTACTTC
CASSLEGSPQETQYF
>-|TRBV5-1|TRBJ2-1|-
TGCGCCAGCACCCGAGGGCAGGATTACAATGAGCAGTTCTTC
CASTRGQDYNEQFF
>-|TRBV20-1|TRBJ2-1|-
TGCAGTGCTACACCAAAGGGGGGGCAGCCCCGGCTGTTCTTC
CSATPKGGQPRLFF
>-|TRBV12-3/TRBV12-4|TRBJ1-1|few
TGTGCCAGCGCGGTGGGGATAAGGGCTGAAGCTTTCTTT
CASAVGIRAEAFF
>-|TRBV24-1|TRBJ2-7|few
TGTGCCACCAGTGATTCGTTCGGTACCTACGAGCAGTACTTC
CATSDSFGTYEQYF
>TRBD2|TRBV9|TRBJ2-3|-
TGTGCCAGCAGCTCCGGGACTAGCGGGGGGCGTCAGTATTTT
CASSSGTSGGRQYF
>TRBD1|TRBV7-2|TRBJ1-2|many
TGTGCCAGCAGCTCGGACAGGGCTAACTATGGCTACACCTTC
CASSSDRANYGYTF
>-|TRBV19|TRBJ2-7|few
TGTGCCAGTAGTATTAGAGACGACAGTTCCTACGAGCAGTACTTC
CASSIRDDSSYEQYF
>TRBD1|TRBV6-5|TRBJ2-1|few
TGTGCCAGCAGTTACTTCGGACAGGCAATGGATGAGCAGTTCTTC
CASSYFGQAMDEQFF
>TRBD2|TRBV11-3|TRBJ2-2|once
TGTGCCAGCAGCTCCCACGTCGGGGGACTAGACCACCCCGGGGAGCTGTTTTTT
CASSSHVGGLDHPGELFF
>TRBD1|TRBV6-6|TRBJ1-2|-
TGCGCCAGCAGTTACTCGGAGGCAGGGGGCGATGGCTACACCTTC
CASSYSEAGGDGYTF
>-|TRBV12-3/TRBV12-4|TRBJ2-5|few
TGTGCCAGCAGTTTATTGGTGAAAGAGACCCAGTACTTC
CASSLLVKETQYF
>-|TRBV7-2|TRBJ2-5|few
TGTGCCAGCAGCAATTCAAACGATGGGACCCAGTACTTC
CASSNSNDGTQYF
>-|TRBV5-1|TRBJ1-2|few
TGCGCCAGCAGCTTAACCGGGACGGCACCCCATGGCTACACCTTC
CASSLTGTAPHGYTF